This is a list of T cell receptor beta chains from one sample in a study of cytomegalovirus exposure and HLA in healthy donors. Sequenced by immunoSEQ multiplex PCR; TCRdb stores in-frame clones only, minus some. The sample lists roughly 100,000 clones; approximately 82% were seen once. The sample consisted of PBMCs. The receptors shown here come from a man aged 35 to 55 in good health and CMV-seronegative. CDR3s include the opening cysteine and the closing phenylalanine or tryptophan. Each record gives: clone size, V gene, CDR3 length, D gene, J gene, CDR3 DNA, CDR3 protein. The D gene is left open where the match is weak. Size tells how often a clone was seen (once, few, many) or the class of an expanded clone, and some rows leave it out.

size: NA
V: TRBV30
length: 12
D: NA
J: TRBJ1-1
DNA: TGTGCCTGGAACCGTGTGAGCACTGAAGCTTTCTTT
CDR3: CAWNRVSTEAFF

size: NA
V: TRBV2
length: 14
D: NA
J: TRBJ2-7
DNA: TGTGCCAGCAGTTCCCCTGGAGGGGGCAGAGAGCAGTACTTC
CDR3: CASSSPGGGREQYF

size: NA
V: TRBV4-1
length: 17
D: NA
J: TRBJ2-1
DNA: TGCGCCAGCAGCATCCCGGGACTTCCTAGCTCCTACAATGAGCAGTTCTTC
CDR3: CASSIPGLPSSYNEQFF

size: NA
V: TRBV7-9
length: 14
D: NA
J: TRBJ2-5
DNA: TGTGCCAGCAGCTTCCTTTTAGATACGGAGACCCAGTACTTC
CDR3: CASSFLLDTETQYF

size: NA
V: TRBV7-9
length: 16
D: TRBD1
J: TRBJ2-5
DNA: TGTGCCAGCAGCCGAAGGACAGGGCCCTATGAAGAGACCCAGTACTTC
CDR3: CASSRRTGPYEETQYF

size: few
V: TRBV6-5
length: 13
D: NA
J: TRBJ1-2
DNA: TGTGCCAGCAGTTACTCGACCGCGGTTGGCTACACCTTC
CDR3: CASSYSTAVGYTF

size: once
V: TRBV2
length: 13
D: NA
J: TRBJ1-1
DNA: TGTGCCAGCAGTCTCAAAGGGGCCACCGAAGCTTTCTTT
CDR3: CASSLKGATEAFF

size: NA
V: TRBV7-8
length: 13
D: NA
J: TRBJ2-2
DNA: TGTGCCAGCAGTCTCAGGGCGTCCGGGGAGCTGTTTTTT
CDR3: CASSLRASGELFF

size: NA
V: TRBV6-5
length: 15
D: NA
J: TRBJ1-2
DNA: TGTGCCAGCACCCAATTGAACAGGGTTAACTATGGCTACACCTTC
CDR3: CASTQLNRVNYGYTF

size: NA
V: TRBV28
length: 16
D: NA
J: TRBJ2-7
DNA: TGTGCCAGCAGTTTAGCCGGAGGGATAGGCGCCTACGAGCAGTACTTC
CDR3: CASSLAGGIGAYEQYF

size: NA
V: TRBV9
length: 15
D: NA
J: TRBJ2-3
DNA: TGTGCCAGCAGCGTAGAAATGAGTGGCAGGGCTACGCAGTATTTT
CDR3: CASSVEMSGRATQYF

size: few
V: TRBV5-1
length: 14
D: NA
J: TRBJ1-4
DNA: TGCGCCAGCAGCTATGGGACTGGAAATGAAAAACTGTTTTTT
CDR3: CASSYGTGNEKLFF

size: NA
V: TRBV6-5
length: 12
D: NA
J: TRBJ1-1
DNA: TGTGCCAGCAGTGAGGCGAGGACTGGAACTTTCTTT
CDR3: CASSEARTGTFF

size: once
V: TRBV30
length: 16
D: NA
J: TRBJ1-6
DNA: TGTGCCTGGAGTCCTTTGGAGGTAATCTCTCATTCACCCCTCCACTTT
CDR3: CAWSPLEVISHSPLHF

size: few
V: TRBV6-6
length: 14
D: NA
J: TRBJ2-2
DNA: TGTGCTGCGGGGGGACAGAGAAACACCGGGGAGCTGTTTTTT
CDR3: CAAGGQRNTGELFF

size: NA
V: TRBV5-4
length: 15
D: NA
J: TRBJ2-3
DNA: TGTGCCAGCAGCACTCCCACGGGTGGCACAGATACGCAGTATTTT
CDR3: CASSTPTGGTDTQYF

size: NA
V: TRBV7-7
length: 15
D: TRBD1
J: TRBJ2-2
DNA: TGTGCTAGCAGTCCCCGGACAGGGAACACCGGGGAGCTGTTTTTT
CDR3: CASSPRTGNTGELFF

size: NA
V: TRBV14
length: 15
D: NA
J: TRBJ1-2
DNA: TGTGCCAGCAGCCAAAGGCCCGCAGGGCCCTATGGCTACACCTTC
CDR3: CASSQRPAGPYGYTF

size: NA
V: TRBV7-9
length: 14
D: NA
J: TRBJ1-5
DNA: TGTGCCAGCAGCCTGGGCCCCGACAATCAGCCCCAGCATTTT
CDR3: CASSLGPDNQPQHF

size: once
V: TRBV6-5
length: 12
D: TRBD1
J: TRBJ2-1
DNA: TGTGCCAGCAGCACAGGGGGCCTTGAGCAGTTCTTC
CDR3: CASSTGGLEQFF

size: NA
V: TRBV6-6
length: 14
D: NA
J: TRBJ1-5
DNA: TGTGCCAGCAGTCCTATTTTCGAGGGTCAGCCCCAGCATTTT
CDR3: CASSPIFEGQPQHF

size: NA
V: TRBV15
length: 16
D: NA
J: TRBJ2-3
DNA: TGTGCCACCAGCAATACGGCGGGGGCCGGGGGAGATACGCAGTATTTT
CDR3: CATSNTAGAGGDTQYF

size: NA
V: TRBV11-2
length: 18
D: NA
J: TRBJ2-4
DNA: TGTGCCAGCAGCTTAGATCTAGTAGAACATCTAGCCAAAAACATTCAGTACTTC
CDR3: CASSLDLVEHLAKNIQYF

size: NA
V: TRBV5-6
length: 14
D: NA
J: TRBJ2-3
DNA: TGTGCCAGCAGCCCCGTGGGGCCGGGAGATACGCAGTATTTT
CDR3: CASSPVGPGDTQYF

size: NA
V: TRBV4-2
length: 15
D: TRBD1
J: TRBJ1-2
DNA: TGTGCCAGCAGCCAAGCTCCGGGACAGGGTTGTGGCTACACCTTC
CDR3: CASSQAPGQGCGYTF

size: NA
V: TRBV10-3
length: 15
D: NA
J: TRBJ1-2
DNA: TGTGCCATCAGTGAGGAGGGACGGGGGATCTATGGCTACACCTTC
CDR3: CAISEEGRGIYGYTF

size: NA
V: TRBV5-4
length: 16
D: NA
J: TRBJ1-3
DNA: TGTGCCAGCAGCTTGGGTGGCAGGGGCTCTGGAAACACCATATATTTT
CDR3: CASSLGGRGSGNTIYF

size: NA
V: TRBV7-9
length: 12
D: NA
J: TRBJ1-4
DNA: TGTTCCAGCAGCCTCACGGGGGAAAAACTGTTTTTT
CDR3: CSSSLTGEKLFF

size: NA
V: TRBV9
length: 14
D: NA
J: TRBJ1-1
DNA: TGTGCCAGCAGCGTAGAGGCGGCGAACACTGAAGCTTTCTTT
CDR3: CASSVEAANTEAFF

size: NA
V: TRBV11-2
length: 15
D: TRBD2
J: TRBJ2-5
DNA: TGTGCCAGCAGTAGGACACTAGCGAATGGGGAGACCCAGTACTTC
CDR3: CASSRTLANGETQYF

size: NA
V: TRBV6-5
length: 14
D: NA
J: TRBJ2-3
DNA: TGTGCCAGCAGTTACTCTGTAGCACCAGATACGCAGTATTTT
CDR3: CASSYSVAPDTQYF

size: once
V: TRBV4-1
length: 14
D: TRBD2
J: TRBJ2-5
DNA: TGCGCCAGCAGCCAACTTCGGGAGGGAGAGACCCAGTACTTC
CDR3: CASSQLREGETQYF

size: once
V: TRBV15
length: 16
D: TRBD1
J: TRBJ2-7
DNA: TGTGCCACCAGCTCGGATCCGGCGACAGGGCCCTACGAGCAGTACTTC
CDR3: CATSSDPATGPYEQYF

size: NA
V: TRBV27
length: 14
D: TRBD2
J: TRBJ2-4
DNA: TGTGCCAGCAGCTGGGGGGGTTTCGGTAACATTCAGTACTTC
CDR3: CASSWGGFGNIQYF

size: NA
V: TRBV19
length: 17
D: TRBD1
J: TRBJ1-2
DNA: TGTGCCAGTAGTATTATCCCACAAAAGGGGGCCACATATGGCTACACCTTC
CDR3: CASSIIPQKGATYGYTF

size: once
V: TRBV4-1
length: 14
D: NA
J: TRBJ1-5
DNA: TGCGCCAGCAGCCAAGACGCGGAACATCAGCCCCAGCATTTT
CDR3: CASSQDAEHQPQHF

size: NA
V: TRBV6-4
length: 20
D: TRBD2
J: TRBJ2-2
DNA: TGTGCCAGCAGTGACTCGACCTATAGCGGGGGGGCCGGGAACACCGGGGAGCTGTTTTTT
CDR3: CASSDSTYSGGAGNTGELFF

size: NA
V: TRBV18
length: 15
D: NA
J: TRBJ1-1
DNA: TGTGCCAGCTCAGGGTACATATCGGGGAACACTGAAGCTTTCTTT
CDR3: CASSGYISGNTEAFF

size: once
V: TRBV5-4
length: 19
D: TRBD1
J: TRBJ1-6
DNA: TGTGCCAGGTCTTGGGGACAGGGACAGTCCAGCATTCATAATTCACCCCTCCACTTT
CDR3: CARSWGQGQSSIHNSPLHF

size: NA
V: TRBV5-6
length: 15
D: TRBD1
J: TRBJ1-2
DNA: TGTGCCAGCAGACCCCGGGACAGGCCCAACTATGGCTACACCTTC
CDR3: CASRPRDRPNYGYTF

size: NA
V: TRBV4-2
length: 20
D: TRBD2
J: TRBJ2-3
DNA: TGTGCCAGCAGCCAGCCCCGAACTAGCGGGGGGCCTTCTAGCACAGATACGCAGTATTTT
CDR3: CASSQPRTSGGPSSTDTQYF

size: NA
V: TRBV19
length: 16
D: TRBD1
J: TRBJ2-7
DNA: TGTGCCAGTAGTAGATCTACAGGGGGCTTTGTCTACGAGCAGTACTTC
CDR3: CASSRSTGGFVYEQYF

size: NA
V: TRBV6-1
length: 13
D: NA
J: TRBJ2-7
DNA: TGTGCCAGTCGAATGGACAGAAACTACGAGCAGTACTTC
CDR3: CASRMDRNYEQYF

size: few
V: TRBV27
length: 13
D: NA
J: TRBJ2-5
DNA: TGTGCCAGCAGTGGACCACAGGAAGAGACCCAGTACTTC
CDR3: CASSGPQEETQYF

size: NA
V: TRBV15
length: 14
D: NA
J: TRBJ1-3
DNA: TGTGCCACCAGCACAGCTAGCTCTGGAAACACCATATATTTT
CDR3: CATSTASSGNTIYF

size: NA
V: TRBV10-1
length: 14
D: NA
J: TRBJ2-7
DNA: TGCGCCAGCAGTGAGTCTGGAAGGGGCTACGAGCAGTACTTC
CDR3: CASSESGRGYEQYF

size: NA
V: TRBV4-3
length: 16
D: NA
J: TRBJ1-2
DNA: TGCGCCAGCAGCCCGGGCGGAGACAGGAGTAACTATGGCTACACCTTC
CDR3: CASSPGGDRSNYGYTF

size: NA
V: TRBV5-1
length: 15
D: TRBD1
J: TRBJ2-7
DNA: TGCGCCAGCAGCCCGGAGACAGGGCGACCCTACGAGCAGTACTTC
CDR3: CASSPETGRPYEQYF

size: NA
V: TRBV13
length: 15
D: TRBD2
J: TRBJ2-5
DNA: TGTGCCAGCAGCACCCGGGACTACACCCAAGAGACCCAGTACTTC
CDR3: CASSTRDYTQETQYF

size: NA
V: TRBV6-4
length: 16
D: NA
J: TRBJ2-1
DNA: TGTGCCAGCAGTGATGGGAGCGCGGGTTCCTACAATGAGCAGTTCTTC
CDR3: CASSDGSAGSYNEQFF

size: NA
V: TRBV5-6
length: 15
D: NA
J: TRBJ1-5
DNA: TGTGCCAGCAGCTTGTTTGGAGAGGGCAATCAGCCCCAGCATTTT
CDR3: CASSLFGEGNQPQHF

size: NA
V: TRBV29-1
length: 14
D: TRBD1
J: TRBJ1-1
DNA: TGCAGCGTTCCCCGGGGCAGGGGGCACAGTGAAGCTTTCTTT
CDR3: CSVPRGRGHSEAFF

size: NA
V: TRBV7-9
length: 19
D: TRBD1
J: TRBJ1-3
DNA: TGTGCCAGCAGCCCCCGACAGGGACCACACGGACTCTCTGGAAACACCATATATTTT
CDR3: CASSPRQGPHGLSGNTIYF

size: NA
V: TRBV2
length: 16
D: TRBD2
J: TRBJ2-3
DNA: TGTGCCAGCAGTCGGGGACTAGCGGGGGGCACAGATACGCAGTATTTT
CDR3: CASSRGLAGGTDTQYF

size: once
V: TRBV7-3
length: 16
D: NA
J: TRBJ1-1
DNA: TGTGCCAGCAGCTTAGGGGGGGTCTCATTGGGCACTGAAGCTTTCTTT
CDR3: CASSLGGVSLGTEAFF

size: NA
V: TRBV6-5
length: 15
D: TRBD1
J: TRBJ2-1
DNA: TGTGCCAGCAGTGACTCGGGACAGGGGTACAATGAGCAGTTCTTC
CDR3: CASSDSGQGYNEQFF